The 25 T cell receptor beta chains below all came from one sample that was sequenced in a study of technical replicates of blood from four donors. The method was immunoSEQ multiplex PCR; TCRdb's version includes in-frame clones alone and lacks a portion of them. The table has approximately 84,000 clones, roughly 98% seen once. The sequenced sample consisted of T cells isolated from PBMCs. The receptors stem from a human donor in good health.

The CDR3 is CASSPDRGRAGFYEQYF. The CDR3 DNA reads TGCGCCAGCAGCCCTGACAGGGGGCGGGCAGGGTTCTACGAGCAGTACTTC. V is TRBV5-1 and J is TRBJ2-7; 10 bases are shared with TRBD1. Trimming at V came to 4 bases and at J to 3 bases, leaving 13 bases not matched to a gene. Germline lookup yields CDR1 SGHRS and CDR2 YFSETQ. This CDR3 region has 17 residues.

The gene calls are TRBV6-1 and TRBJ1-1, with 7 positions matching TRBD1. The CDR3 loop spans 14 amino acids. Unmatched junction bases numbered 5, after V lost 6 bases and J lost 1 base. CDR1 is MNHNS and CDR2 is SASEGT in the germline V gene. CDR3 nucleotide sequence: TGTGCCAGCAGAATAACAGGGGAGAACACTGAAGCTTTCTTT. This translates into CASRITGENTEAFF.

The chain recombines TRBV6-5 with TRBJ2-7; 7 nucleotides align to TRBD1. The CDR3 covers 13 residues. V gave up 7 bases and J gave up 3 bases; unmatched junction bases: 6. Germline V gives CDR1 MNHEY, CDR2 SVGAGI. The CDR3 loop is CASKETGSYEQYF. The CDR3 nucleotides are TGTGCCAGCAAGGAGACAGGGAGCTACGAGCAGTACTTC.

The chain recombines TRBV27 with TRBJ1-1, with D unclear. V lost 1 base to trimming and J lost 4 bases, with 10 bases between them. Germline V gene lookup returns CDR1 MNHEY and CDR2 SMNVEV (reference sequence). CDR3 length: 14 residues. The CDR3 protein is CASSLYQARTEAFF. The CDR3 DNA reads as TGTGCCAGCAGTTTATACCAGGCGCGCACTGAAGCTTTCTTT.

The rearrangement links TRBV9 to TRBJ1-5; no firm D call. The CDR3 has 15 amino acids. Deletions cut 2 bases from V and 0 bases from J, with 9 bases between. CDR1 SGDLS and CDR2 YYNGEE come from the germline V gene. For the CDR3, the DNA is TGTGCCAGCAGCGTGGGCCCCTATAGCAATCAGCCCCAGCATTTT. Translation: CASSVGPYSNQPQHF.

V usage is TRBV29-1 and J usage is TRBJ2-7, with D perhaps matching TRBD1 (7 bases). There are 15 residues in the CDR3. The V end was cut by 7 bases, the J end by 7 bases, with 26 bases between. Germline values: CDR1 SQVTM, CDR2 ANQGSEA. CDR3 in amino acids: CSAERGAGGLVEQYF. The CDR3 bases are TGCAGCGCCGAGCGCGGGGCAGGGGGTTTGGTAGAGCAGTACTTC.

The chain couples TRBV19 to TRBJ1-1, with TRBD1 identical over 7 bases. Germline values: CDR1 LNHDA, CDR2 SQIVND (reference sequence). The CDR3 spans 14 residues. Unmatched junction bases numbered 10, after V lost 7 bases and J lost 5 bases. CDR3 amino acids: CASTLSQGRTEAFF. CDR3 sequence (DNA): TGTGCCAGTACCCTTTCACAGGGGAGGACTGAAGCTTTCTTT.

The chain recombines TRBV28 with TRBJ2-5, with TRBD1 as a possible D gene (6 bases). CDR1 is MDHEN, CDR2 SYDVKM, per germline. The V and J ends lost 1 base and 3 bases respectively, with 24 bases between them. CDR3 length: 19 amino acids. The CDR3 loop reads CASSLLGPRSGQTEETQYF. Written as DNA, the CDR3 is TGTGCCAGCAGTTTATTGGGTCCTCGCTCCGGACAGACAGAAGAGACCCAGTACTTC.

The V and J genes are TRBV19 and TRBJ1-2; 7 bases are a match to TRBD1. Germline V gene data show CDR1 as LNHDA and CDR2 as SQIVND (reference sequence). This CDR3 contains 16 residues. Trimming removed 7 bases from V and 5 bases from J; junction bases left unmatched: 16. Here the CDR3 DNA reads TGTGCCAGTACGCTATTACCGGGACAGCAATTGTATGGCTACACCTTC. Translating gives CASTLLPGQQLYGYTF.

This sequence joins TRBV7-9 and TRBJ1-4, with unresolved D. V was clipped by 4 bases and J by 1 base, with 7 bases between them. CDR1 SEHNR and CDR2 FQNEAQ come from the germline V gene (reference sequence). The CDR3 sequence is 14 residues long. The CDR3, as DNA: TGTGCCAGCAGCTCCCAACAAACTAATGAAAAACTGTTTTTT. The encoded protein is CASSSQQTNEKLFF.

This chain joins TRBV7-9 and TRBJ1-1; D gene uncertain. Germline V gives CDR1 SEHNR, CDR2 FQNEAQ (reference sequence). The length of the CDR3 is 14 residues. Trimming left V 5 bases short and J 2 bases short, with 12 bases between. The CDR3 reads CASSPQVRNTEAFF. The CDR3, as DNA: TGTGCCAGCAGCCCCCAGGTCCGCAACACTGAAGCTTTCTTT.

Turning to this clone: This specimen includes other DNA sequences encoding the same CDR3. The rearrangement links TRBV9 to TRBJ2-7; possible D gene TRBD1, 5 bases. Trimming took 4 bases from V and 7 from J, leaving 18 bases between them. The CDR3 totals 14 residues. CDR1 and CDR2 (germline): SGDLS, YYNGEE. The DNA for the CDR3 is TGTGCCAGCAGCCCCCTCCAGGGTGTAGGTGAGCAGTACTTC. This sequence encodes CASSPLQGVGEQYF.

This rearrangement joins TRBV6-5 to TRBJ1-6; D is undetermined. The CDR3 loop spans 12 amino acids. V dropped 5 bases and J dropped 9 bases, with 8 bases sitting between them. Germline V gene lookup returns CDR1 MNHEY and CDR2 SVGAGI. For the CDR3, the DNA is TGTGCCAGCAGTCCTAACCTTTCACCCCTCCACTTT. This codes for CASSPNLSPLHF.

V gene TRBV7-6 combines with J gene TRBJ1-1; 7 bases are a match to TRBD1. The CDR3 loop spans 14 amino acids. V dropped 4 bases and J dropped 3; count of bases not matched to a gene: 5. Per the germline V gene, CDR1 is SGHVS and CDR2 is FNYEAQ. As DNA, the CDR3 is TGTGCCAGCAGCTCTAGAGGGGGCCACACTGAAGCTTTCTTT. Translating gives CASSSRGGHTEAFF.

J is TRBJ2-1 and V is TRBV10-2; D gene unclear. The germline CDR1 and CDR2 sequences are WSHSY and SAAADI. The CDR3 is 12 amino acids. Trimming took off 7 bases at V and 7 bases at J, with 11 bases between the two ends. The CDR3 loop reads CASTRSRNEQFF. In DNA form, the CDR3 reads TGCGCCAGCACTCGGTCTCGAAATGAGCAGTTCTTC.

Here the CDR3 DNA reads TGTGCCAGCTCACTTAACTACAGGGGGAGCACTGAAGCTTTCTTT. Translated: CASSLNYRGSTEAFF. V gene TRBV18 combines with J gene TRBJ1-1; TRBD1 matches 8 bases. The V segment lost 4 bases and the J segment 4 bases; nucleotides outside the gene matches: 8. The CDR3 has 15 residues. The germline V gene encodes CDR1 KGHSH and CDR2 LQKENI.

The chain has TRBV28 and TRBJ2-1; 9 positions agree with TRBD2. The CDR3 runs to 17 residues. Germline assignment: CDR1 MDHEN and CDR2 SYDVKM. J gave up 8 bases and V 0 bases, and 11 bases lay outside the gene matches. The CDR3 nucleotides read TGTGCCAGCAGTTTATGGGTGCTGACTAGCGGTAGCCATGAGCAGTTCTTC. Protein: CASSLWVLTSGSHEQFF. The entire variable domain, with the rest obtained from reference TRBV28 and TRBJ2-1, is as follows: DVKVTQSSRYLVKRTGEKVFLECVQDMDHENMFWYRQDPGLGLRLIYFSYDVKMKEKGDIPEGYSVSREKKERFSLILESASTNQTSMYLCASSLWVLTSGSHEQFFGPGTRLTVL.

The chain recombines TRBV19 with TRBJ2-1; weak D call: TRBD2 (6 bases). CDR3 size: 14 residues. Between the trimmed V and J ends, which lost 1 base and 5 bases, there was a span of 9 bases. CDR1 LNHDA and CDR2 SQIVND come from the germline V gene (reference sequence). CDR3 sequence: CASSIVSGHNEQFF. The CDR3 coding sequence is TGTGCCAGTAGTATAGTTAGCGGCCACAATGAGCAGTTCTTC.

The chain carries TRBV2 and TRBJ1-2; 7 nucleotides line up with TRBD1. V lost 3 bases to trimming and J lost 0 bases; unmatched junction nucleotides: 7. This CDR3 spans 16 amino acids. Germline values: CDR1 SNHLY, CDR2 FYNNEI. This CDR3 reads CASSDPTTGANYGYTF. The CDR3 DNA follows: TGTGCCAGCAGTGACCCCACTACAGGGGCTAACTATGGCTACACCTTC.

The gene calls are TRBV4-1 and TRBJ2-1; the match to TRBD2 covers 11 bases. Germline CDR1 is MGHRA and CDR2 is YSYEKL. The CDR3 extends over 17 amino acids. V shed 2 bases, J shed 8 bases, and the junction held 11 bases outside the gene matches. In nucleotides, the CDR3 is TGCGCCAGCAGCCAAAGTCTGACTAGCGGGGTAACCTATGAGCAGTTCTTC. Its translation is CASSQSLTSGVTYEQFF.

The chain employs TRBV30 and TRBJ2-1, with 11 bases that match TRBD2. In germline, CDR1 is GTSNPN, CDR2 SVGIG (reference sequence). The CDR3 covers 17 residues. V lost 3 bases and J lost 8; bases outside the gene matches: 15. The CDR3 protein is CAWSPTPLAGGFDEQFF. The CDR3 bases are TGTGCCTGGAGCCCAACCCCTCTAGCGGGGGGTTTCGATGAGCAGTTCTTC.

V gene TRBV5-3 combines with J gene TRBJ1-2; D is unresolved. TRBV5-3 is an ORF; its function is uncertain. The CDR3 length is 11 residues. V lost 4 bases to trimming and J lost 10 bases, with 11 bases between them. The chain's CDR3 is CARSGGSPYTF. DNA of the CDR3: TGTGCCAGAAGCGGCGGGTCTCCCTACACCTTC.

This chain uses TRBV4-1 with TRBJ2-7, with D possibly being TRBD1 (5 bases). The length of the CDR3 is 14 residues. Trimming took 1 base from V and 3 from J, leaving 10 bases between them. Per the germline V gene, CDR1 is MGHRA and CDR2 is YSYEKL. CDR3 DNA: TGCGCCAGCAGCCAAGGAAGGCAGGGCTACGAGCAGTACTTC. This gives the protein CASSQGRQGYEQYF.

The genes are TRBV28 and TRBJ2-7, with a tentative D call TRBD2 (7 bases). Trimming removed 8 bases at V and 0 bases at J, with 17 bases between. There are 15 residues in the CDR3. In germline, CDR1 is MDHEN, CDR2 SYDVKM. The CDR3 sequence is CASLAGGALSYEQYF. Written as DNA, the CDR3 is TGTGCCAGCCTCGCTGGGGGGGCCCTCTCCTACGAGCAGTACTTC.

The rearrangement uses TRBV7-2 and TRBJ2-1, with 7 bases identical to TRBD1. This CDR3 is 15 amino acids long. The junction had 8 bases not matched to a gene; V was cut back by 5 bases and J by 4 bases. CDR1 is SGHTA, CDR2 FQGNSA, per germline. The CDR3 DNA follows: TGTGCCAGCAGCCCGTGGACAGGAGTTTACAATGAGCAGTTCTTC. This encodes CASSPWTGVYNEQFF.